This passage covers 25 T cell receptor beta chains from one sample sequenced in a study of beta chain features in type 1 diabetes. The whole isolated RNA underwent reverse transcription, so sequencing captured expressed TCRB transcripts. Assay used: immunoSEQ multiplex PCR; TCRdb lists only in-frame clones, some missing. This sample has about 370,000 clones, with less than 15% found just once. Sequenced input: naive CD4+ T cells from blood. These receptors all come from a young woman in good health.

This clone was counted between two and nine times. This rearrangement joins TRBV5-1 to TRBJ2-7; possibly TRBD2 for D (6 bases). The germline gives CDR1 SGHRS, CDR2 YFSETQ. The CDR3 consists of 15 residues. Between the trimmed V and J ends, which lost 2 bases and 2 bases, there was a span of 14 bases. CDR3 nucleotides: TGCGCCAGCAGCTTTAGCGGTCGGATACCCTACGAGCAGTACTTC. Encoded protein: CASSFSGRIPYEQYF.

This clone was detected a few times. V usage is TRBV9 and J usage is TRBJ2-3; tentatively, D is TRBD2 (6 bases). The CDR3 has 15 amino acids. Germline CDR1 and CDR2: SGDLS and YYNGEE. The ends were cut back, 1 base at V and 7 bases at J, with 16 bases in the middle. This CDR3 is CASSVSGLGWNTQYF. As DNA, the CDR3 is TGTGCCAGCAGCGTATCGGGACTTGGATGGAATACGCAGTATTTT.

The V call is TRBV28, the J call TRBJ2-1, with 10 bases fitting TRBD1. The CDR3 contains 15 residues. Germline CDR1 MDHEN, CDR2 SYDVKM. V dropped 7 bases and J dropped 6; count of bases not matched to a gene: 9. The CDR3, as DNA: TGTGCCAGCATTTCGGGACAGGGGATTCCCAATGAGCAGTTCTTC. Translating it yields CASISGQGIPNEQFF.

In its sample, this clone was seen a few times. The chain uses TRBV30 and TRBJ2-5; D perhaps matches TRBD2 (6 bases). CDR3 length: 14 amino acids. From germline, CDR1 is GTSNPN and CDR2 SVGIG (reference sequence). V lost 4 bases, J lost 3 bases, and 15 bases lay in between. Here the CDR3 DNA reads TGTGCCTGGAACCGTGGGGGAGGAGAAGAGACCCAGTACTTC. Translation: CAWNRGGGEETQYF.

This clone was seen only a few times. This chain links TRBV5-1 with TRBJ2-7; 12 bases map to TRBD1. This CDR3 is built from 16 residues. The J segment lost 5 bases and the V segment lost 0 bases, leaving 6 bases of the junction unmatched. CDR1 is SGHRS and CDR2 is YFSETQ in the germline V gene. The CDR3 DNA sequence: TGCGCCAGCAGCTTGGGCGCCGGGACAGGGGGCCACGAGCAGTACTTC. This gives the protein CASSLGAGTGGHEQYF. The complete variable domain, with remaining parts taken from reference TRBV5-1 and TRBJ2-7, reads KAGVTQTPRYLIKTRGQQVTLSCSPISGHRSVSWYQQTPGQGLQFLFEYFSETQRNKGNFPGRFSGRQFSNSRSEMNVSTLELGDSALYLCASSLGAGTGGHEQYFGPGTRLTVT.

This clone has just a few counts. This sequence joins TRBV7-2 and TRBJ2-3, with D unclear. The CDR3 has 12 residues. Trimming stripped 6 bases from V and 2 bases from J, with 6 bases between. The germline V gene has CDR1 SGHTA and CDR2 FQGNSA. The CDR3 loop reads CASSRLTDTQYF. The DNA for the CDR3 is TGTGCCAGCAGTAGACTCACAGATACGCAGTATTTT.

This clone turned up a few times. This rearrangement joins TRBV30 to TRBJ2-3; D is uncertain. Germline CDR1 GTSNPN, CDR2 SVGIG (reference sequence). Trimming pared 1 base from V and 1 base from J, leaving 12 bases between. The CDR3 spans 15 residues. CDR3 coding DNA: TGTGCCTGGAGTGAAGGATACCTAGGCACAGATACGCAGTATTTT. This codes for CAWSEGYLGTDTQYF.

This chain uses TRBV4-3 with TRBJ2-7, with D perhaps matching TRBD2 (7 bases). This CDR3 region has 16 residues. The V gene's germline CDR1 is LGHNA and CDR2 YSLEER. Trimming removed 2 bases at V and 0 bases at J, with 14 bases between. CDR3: CASSQLGGGASYEQYF. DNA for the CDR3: TGCGCCAGCAGCCAACTTGGAGGGGGGGCCTCCTACGAGCAGTACTTC.

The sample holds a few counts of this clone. CDR3 loop: CASSLGTNYEQYF. The CDR3 DNA follows: TGTGCCAGCAGTTTAGGGACTAACTACGAGCAGTACTTC. The chain links TRBV28 to TRBJ2-7, with 7 bases matching TRBD2. Germline V gene sequence: CDR1 MDHEN, CDR2 SYDVKM. The ends lost 2 bases at V and 3 bases at J; junction bases unmatched: 1. CDR3 length: 13 residues. The entire variable domain, with the rest obtained from reference TRBV28 and TRBJ2-7, is as follows: DVKVTQSSRYLVKRTGEKVFLECVQDMDHENMFWYRQDPGLGLRLIYFSYDVKMKEKGDIPEGYSVSREKKERFSLILESASTNQTSMYLCASSLGTNYEQYFGPGTRLTVT.

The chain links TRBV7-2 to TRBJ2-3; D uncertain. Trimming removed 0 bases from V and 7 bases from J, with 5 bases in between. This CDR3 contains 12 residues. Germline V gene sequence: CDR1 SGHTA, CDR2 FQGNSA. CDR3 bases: TGTGCCAGCAGCTTAGCAGCAAATACGCAGTATTTT. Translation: CASSLAANTQYF.

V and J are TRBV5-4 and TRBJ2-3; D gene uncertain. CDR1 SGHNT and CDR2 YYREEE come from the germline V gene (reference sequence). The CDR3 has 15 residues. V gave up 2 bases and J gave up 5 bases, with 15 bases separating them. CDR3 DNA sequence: TGTGCCAGCAGCTTAAACCTTTTTGAGGTAGATACGCAGTATTTT. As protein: CASSLNLFEVDTQYF.

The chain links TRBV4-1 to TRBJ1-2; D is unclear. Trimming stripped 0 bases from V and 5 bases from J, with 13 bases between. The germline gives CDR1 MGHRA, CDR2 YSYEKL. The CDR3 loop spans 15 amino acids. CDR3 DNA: TGCGCCAGCAGCCAAGATCGAGGAATACCGTATGGCTACACCTTC. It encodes CASSQDRGIPYGYTF.

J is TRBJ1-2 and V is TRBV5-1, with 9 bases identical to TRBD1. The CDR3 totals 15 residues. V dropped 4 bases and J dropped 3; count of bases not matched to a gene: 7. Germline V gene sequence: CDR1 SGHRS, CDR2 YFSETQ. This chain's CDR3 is CASSTEGQGYYGYTF. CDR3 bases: TGCGCCAGCAGCACCGAGGGACAGGGATACTATGGCTACACCTTC.

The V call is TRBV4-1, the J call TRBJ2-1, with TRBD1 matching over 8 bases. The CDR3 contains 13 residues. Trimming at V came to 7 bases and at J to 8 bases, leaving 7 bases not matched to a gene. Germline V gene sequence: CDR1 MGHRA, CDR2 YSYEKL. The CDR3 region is CASTTAGGDEQFF. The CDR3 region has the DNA TGCGCCAGCACTACTGCAGGGGGCGATGAGCAGTTCTTC.

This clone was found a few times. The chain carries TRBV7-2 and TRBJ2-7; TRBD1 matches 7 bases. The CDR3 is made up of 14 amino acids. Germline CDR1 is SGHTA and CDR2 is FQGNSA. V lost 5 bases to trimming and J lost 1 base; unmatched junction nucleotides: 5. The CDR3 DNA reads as TGTGCCAGCAGCCAACAGGGGATTTCCTACGAGCAGTACTTC. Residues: CASSQQGISYEQYF.

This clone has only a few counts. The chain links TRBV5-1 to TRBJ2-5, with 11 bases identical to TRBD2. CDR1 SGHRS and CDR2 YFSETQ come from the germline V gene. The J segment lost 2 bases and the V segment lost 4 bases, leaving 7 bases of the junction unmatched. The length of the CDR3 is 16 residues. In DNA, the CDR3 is TGCGCCAGCAGCCGGCCAGGACTAGCGGGTCAAGAGACCCAGTACTTC. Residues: CASSRPGLAGQETQYF.

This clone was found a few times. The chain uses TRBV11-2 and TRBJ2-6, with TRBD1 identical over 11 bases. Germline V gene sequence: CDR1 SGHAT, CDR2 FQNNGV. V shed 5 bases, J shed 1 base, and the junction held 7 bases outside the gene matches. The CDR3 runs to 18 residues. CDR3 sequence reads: CASSPRTGGGSGANVLTF. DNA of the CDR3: TGTGCCAGCAGCCCGAGGACAGGGGGCGGGTCTGGGGCCAACGTCCTGACTTTC.

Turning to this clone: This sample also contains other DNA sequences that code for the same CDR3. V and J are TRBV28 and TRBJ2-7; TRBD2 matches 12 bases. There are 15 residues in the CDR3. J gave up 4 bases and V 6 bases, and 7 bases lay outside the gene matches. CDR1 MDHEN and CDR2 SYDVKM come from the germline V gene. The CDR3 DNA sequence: TGTGCCAGCAGCTCACTAGCGGGAGGTAGTTACGAGCAGTACTTC. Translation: CASSSLAGGSYEQYF.

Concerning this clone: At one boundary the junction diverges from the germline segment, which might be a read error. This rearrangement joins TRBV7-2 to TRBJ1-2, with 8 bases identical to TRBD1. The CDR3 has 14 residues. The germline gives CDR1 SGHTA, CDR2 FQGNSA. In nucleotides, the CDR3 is TGTGCCAGCAGCCCCGGACAGGGTTACTACGGCTACACCTTC. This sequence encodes CASSPGQGYYGYTF.

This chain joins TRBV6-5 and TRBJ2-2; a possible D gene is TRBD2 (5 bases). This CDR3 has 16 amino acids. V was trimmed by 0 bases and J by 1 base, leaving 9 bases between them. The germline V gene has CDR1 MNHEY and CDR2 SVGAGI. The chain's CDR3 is CASSYSDGENTGELFF. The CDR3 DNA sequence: TGTGCCAGCAGTTACTCGGACGGGGAGAACACCGGGGAGCTGTTTTTT.

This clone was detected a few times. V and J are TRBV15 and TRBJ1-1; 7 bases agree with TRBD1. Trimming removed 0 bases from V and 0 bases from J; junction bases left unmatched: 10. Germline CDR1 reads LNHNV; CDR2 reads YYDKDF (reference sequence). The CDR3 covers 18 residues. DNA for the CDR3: TGTGCCACCAGCAGAGATCCCAGACAGGGTTGGATGAACACTGAAGCTTTCTTT. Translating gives CATSRDPRQGWMNTEAFF.

The CDR3 coding sequence is TGTGCCAGCAGCGCCGGGGGACAGGGGCGTTGGGAGACCCAGTACTTC. Residues: CASSAGGQGRWETQYF. J is TRBJ2-5 and V is TRBV9, with 10 bases matching TRBD1. The CDR3 totals 16 residues. The V gene end was trimmed by 3 bases and the J gene end by 5 bases; junction bases not matched to a gene: 10. The germline CDR1 and CDR2 sequences are SGDLS and YYNGEE.

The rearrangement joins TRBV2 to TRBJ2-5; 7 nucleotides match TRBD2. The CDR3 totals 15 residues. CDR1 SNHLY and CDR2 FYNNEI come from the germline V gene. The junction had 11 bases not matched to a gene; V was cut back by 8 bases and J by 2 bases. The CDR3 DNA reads TGTGCCAGCGGGCCTTGGGCTAGCGGTCAAGAGACCCAGTACTTC. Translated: CASGPWASGQETQYF.

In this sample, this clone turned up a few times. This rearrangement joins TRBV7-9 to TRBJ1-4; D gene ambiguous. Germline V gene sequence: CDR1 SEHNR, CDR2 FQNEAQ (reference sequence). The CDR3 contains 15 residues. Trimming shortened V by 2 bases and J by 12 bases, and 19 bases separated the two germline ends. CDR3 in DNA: TGTGCCAGCAGCTTAAATCCCCAGTCGGGGAGCGAACTGTTTTTT. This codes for CASSLNPQSGSELFF.

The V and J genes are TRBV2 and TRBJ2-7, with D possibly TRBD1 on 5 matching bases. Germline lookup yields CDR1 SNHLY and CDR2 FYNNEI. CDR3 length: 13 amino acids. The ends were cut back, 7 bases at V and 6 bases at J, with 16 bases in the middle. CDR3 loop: CASNRVERGEQYF. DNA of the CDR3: TGTGCCAGCAATAGGGTCGAAAGGGGCGAGCAGTACTTC.